Each of the 29 T cell receptor beta chains below was sequenced from the same sample in a study of T-cell memory formation after mild COVID-19. TCRdb reprocessed the 5' RACE reads with MiXCR, giving one entry per CDR3 protein. This sample carries around 200,000 distinct CDR3 sequences, under 12% of them seen once, and the ten largest clones take approximately 2.8%. Sequenced input: PBMCs or a T cell subset sorted from them (not recorded which). These receptors were taken from a young man who had mild COVID-19 (a few samples of this study predate the infection). Cell type and time point are not known.

The chain has TRBV29-1 and TRBJ1-5; D is ambiguous. Trimming pared 1 base from V and 4 bases from J, leaving 2 bases between. The CDR3 has 11 residues. From germline, CDR1 is SQVTM and CDR2 ANQGSEA. The CDR3 DNA is TGCAGCGTTGAAGGGAATCAGCCCCAGCATTTT. It encodes CSVEGNQPQHF.

A few counts support this clonotype. CDR3 nucleotides: TGTGCCAGCACCGCGCGAGGGGGAGGCACTGAAGCTTTCTTT. This gives the protein CASTARGGGTEAFF. V usage is TRBV2 and J usage is TRBJ1-1, with D perhaps matching TRBD1 (6 bases). This CDR3 spans 14 amino acids. CDR1 and CDR2 (germline): SNHLY, FYNNEI. V lost 7 bases to trimming and J lost 4 bases, with 16 bases between them.

This clonotype was counted ten times or more. The rearrangement joins TRBV12-3 or TRBV12-4 to TRBJ2-3; 8 bases are a match to TRBD2. V lost 6 bases to trimming and J lost 6 bases; unmatched junction nucleotides: 11. This CDR3 has 15 amino acids. The CDR3 spells CASSIAGTLTDTQYF. DNA for the CDR3: TGTGCCAGCAGCATAGCGGGGACTCTCACCGATACGCAGTATTTT.

This clonotype was observed a few times. The V call is TRBV28, the J call TRBJ2-7; 7 bases match TRBD1. The germline V gene encodes CDR1 MDHEN and CDR2 SYDVKM. V was clipped by 5 bases and J by 3 bases; unmatched bases: 4. The CDR3 length is 13 residues. CDR3 sequence (DNA): TGTGCCAGCAGTGAGGGACAGAACTACGAGCAGTACGTC. It yields the protein CASSEGQNYEQYV.

The chain uses TRBV7-3 and TRBJ2-1; 8 positions agree with TRBD2. This CDR3 contains 15 residues. J was trimmed by 6 bases and V by 1 base; bases with no gene match: 5. Germline V lookup: CDR1 SGHTA, CDR2 FQGTGA. Here the CDR3 DNA reads TGTGCCAGCAGCTTAAACTCGCGGGGGGCCAATGAGCAGTTCTTC. Translation gives CASSLNSRGANEQFF.

This clonotype was detected many times. The chain joins TRBV4-1 to TRBJ2-6; D gene unclear. CDR1 and CDR2 (germline): MGHRA, YSYEKL. Trimming stripped 0 bases from V and 4 bases from J, with 10 bases between. The CDR3 sequence is 16 residues long. The CDR3 region is CASSQDRSAGANVLTF. As DNA, the CDR3 is TGCGCCAGCAGCCAAGATAGAAGTGCAGGGGCCAACGTCCTGACTTTC.

The chain employs TRBV20-1 and TRBJ1-5; maybe TRBD1 (6 bases). With 7 bases removed from V and 6 bases from J, the gap between germline ends came to 13 bases. This CDR3 has 12 residues. The V gene's germline CDR1 is DFQATT and CDR2 SNEGSKA (reference sequence). The CDR3 region is CSVVQGSQPQHF. The CDR3 nucleotides read TGCAGTGTTGTACAGGGAAGTCAGCCCCAGCATTTT.

This clonotype was observed a handful of times. The chain uses TRBV20-1 and TRBJ2-2, with D hard to call. CDR3 length: 15 amino acids. The germline V gene encodes CDR1 DFQATT and CDR2 SNEGSKA (reference sequence). The V and J ends lost 4 bases and 4 bases respectively, with 16 bases between them. The CDR3 region has the DNA TGCAGTGCTACGAATCCTCGCGGCCGCACCGGGGAGCTGTTTTTT. Protein: CSATNPRGRTGELFF.

This clonotype was observed a few times. V usage is TRBV11-2 and J usage is TRBJ1-3; unclear D gene. The V gene's germline CDR1 is SGHAT and CDR2 FQNNGV. V dropped 5 bases and J dropped 0 bases, with 11 bases sitting between them. This CDR3 has 15 amino acids. The CDR3 nucleotides read TGTGCCAGCAGCCTACGGGAGGTCTCTGGAAACACCATATATTTT. Its translation is CASSLREVSGNTIYF.

This chain joins TRBV20-1 and TRBJ2-3, with D maybe TRBD2 (6 bases). From germline, CDR1 is DFQATT and CDR2 SNEGSKA (reference sequence). The V end lost 1 base, the J end lost 0 bases, and 11 bases lay between the germline ends. CDR3 length: 15 residues. For the CDR3, the DNA is TGCAGTGCTAGAGGGACTAAAGGAAGCACAGATACGCAGTATTTT. Amino acid sequence: CSARGTKGSTDTQYF.

The gene calls are TRBV5-1 and TRBJ2-3; TRBD2 matches at 8 bases. After removal of 3 bases from V and 2 bases from J, the junction contained 8 bases not matched to a gene. The CDR3 loop spans 16 amino acids. Looked up from germline, CDR1 is SGHRS and CDR2 is YFSETQ. CDR3 sequence: CASSSVLAALTDTQYF. CDR3 DNA sequence: TGCGCCAGCAGCTCGGTACTAGCGGCCCTCACAGATACGCAGTATTTT.

This clonotype turned up a few times. The V gene is TRBV7-9, the J gene TRBJ1-4, with 7 positions matching TRBD1. Germline-derived CDR1 and CDR2 are SEHNR and FQNEAQ (reference sequence). The CDR3 consists of 18 residues. Trimming cost V 0 bases and J 3 bases; bases outside gene matches: 10. CDR3 sequence reads: CASSLALGQRTPNEKLFF. The DNA of the CDR3 is TGTGCCAGCAGCTTAGCGCTGGGACAGCGAACTCCTAATGAAAAACTGTTTTTT.

This clonotype was found a few times. The CDR3 reads CASSPAPQGKTEAFF. DNA of the CDR3: TGTGCCAGCAGCCCAGCACCACAGGGGAAGACTGAAGCTTTCTTT. The rearrangement links TRBV5-6 to TRBJ1-1; 7 bases align to TRBD1. V shed 4 bases, J shed 5 bases, and the junction held 11 bases outside the gene matches. The germline V gene has CDR1 SGHDT and CDR2 YYEEEE. The CDR3 sequence is 15 residues long.

This clonotype showed up just a few times. The chain has TRBV29-1 and TRBJ2-5; 10 positions match TRBD2. This CDR3 is 14 amino acids long. The germline V gene has CDR1 SQVTM and CDR2 ANQGSEA. V was clipped by 8 bases and J by 2 bases; unmatched bases: 8. CDR3 sequence: CSSSSGGSQETQYF. The CDR3 nucleotides read TGCAGCTCGAGTAGCGGGGGGTCTCAAGAGACCCAGTACTTC.

The chain links TRBV6-1 to TRBJ2-6, with TRBD1 matching over 8 bases. The CDR3 runs 15 residues. V lost 6 bases, J lost 2 bases, and 3 bases stayed unmatched. Germline V lookup: CDR1 MNHNS, CDR2 SASEGT. The CDR3 is CASRTDRAGANVLTF. The CDR3, as DNA: TGTGCCAGCAGAACGGACAGGGCTGGGGCCAACGTCCTGACTTTC.

The genes are TRBV4-3 and TRBJ2-5, with TRBD2 as a possible D gene (6 bases). Per the germline V gene, CDR1 is LGHNA and CDR2 is YSLEER. The ends were cut back, 3 bases at V and 5 bases at J, with 13 bases in the middle. The CDR3 runs to 14 residues. The CDR3 spells CASSHTGGMETQYF. The CDR3 DNA reads TGCGCCAGCAGCCATACCGGGGGAATGGAGACCCAGTACTTC.

This clonotype occurred a few times. This chain joins TRBV4-1 and TRBJ1-2; D unresolved. The germline V gene encodes CDR1 MGHRA and CDR2 YSYEKL. V dropped 1 base and J dropped 8 bases, with 5 bases sitting between them. The CDR3 loop spans 11 amino acids. The CDR3 region is CASSQGGGYTF. CDR3 nucleotide sequence: TGCGCCAGCAGCCAAGGAGGGGGCTACACCTTC.

This clonotype was seen a handful of times. CDR3 nucleotide sequence: TGTGCCAGCAGCTTACGGCTCAGTTTCGGAGAGACCCAGTACTTC. Encoded protein: CASSLRLSFGETQYF. This chain uses TRBV7-2 with TRBJ2-5; D remains ambiguous. The CDR3 covers 15 residues. Germline lookup yields CDR1 SGHTA and CDR2 FQGNSA. Between the trimmed V and J ends, which lost 2 bases and 4 bases, there was a span of 14 bases. Variable domain in full (rest from reference TRBV7-2 and TRBJ2-5): GAGVSQSPSNKVTEKGKDVELRCDPISGHTALYWYRQSLGQGLEFLIYFQGNSAPDKSGLPSDRFSAERTGGSVSTLTIQRTQQEDSAVYLCASSLRLSFGETQYFGPGTRLLVL.

CDR3 in amino acids: CASSQDLSAGYTF. DNA for the CDR3: TGCGCCAGCAGCCAAGATCTCTCGGCTGGCTACACCTTC. This chain joins TRBV4-3 and TRBJ1-2; D not resolved. Trimming left V 0 bases short and J 7 bases short, with 9 bases between. This CDR3 comprises 13 residues. Germline V gene sequence: CDR1 LGHNA, CDR2 YSLEER.

This chain uses TRBV4-3 with TRBJ2-7; TRBD1 matches 11 bases. Germline CDR1 is LGHNA and CDR2 is YSLEER. The CDR3 extends over 19 amino acids. After removal of 1 base from V and 2 bases from J, the junction contained 13 bases not matched to a gene. The DNA of the CDR3 is TGCGCCAGCAGCCAAGCTATCTTGGGAGGGACAGGGGGGGCCTACGAGCAGTACTTC. It translates to CASSQAILGGTGGAYEQYF.

This clonotype came up a few times. The chain couples TRBV4-3 to TRBJ2-7; 7 nucleotides match TRBD1. The CDR3 contains 14 residues. CDR1 and CDR2 from the germline V gene are LGHNA and YSLEER. CDR3 nucleotide sequence: TGCGCCAGCAGCCTGGGACAGTTCGCCTACAAGCAGTACGTC. The encoded protein is CASSLGQFAYKQYV.

This clonotype was picked up a small number of times. The rearrangement joins TRBV5-6 to TRBJ1-2; 12 bases map to TRBD1. V was pared by 4 bases and J by 4 bases, with 2 bases of the junction left unmatched. This CDR3 contains 14 residues. Germline CDR1 and CDR2: SGHDT and YYEEEE. This chain's CDR3 is CASSAGQGAYGYTF. The CDR3, as DNA: TGTGCCAGCAGCGCGGGACAGGGGGCCTATGGCTACACCTTC.

This clonotype occurred a few times. The chain's CDR3 is CASSQDFRETQYF. The CDR3 DNA reads as TGTGCCAGCAGCCAAGATTTCAGGGAGACCCAGTACTTC. The rearrangement links TRBV3-1 to TRBJ2-5; D uncertain. V lost 0 bases to trimming and J lost 5 bases, with 7 bases between them. CDR3 length: 13 amino acids. Germline CDR1 LGHDT, CDR2 YNNKEL (reference sequence).

This clonotype showed up just a few times. The CDR3 is CACGQAYTGELFF. Here the CDR3 DNA reads TGTGCCTGTGGACAGGCCTACACCGGGGAGCTGTTTTTT. The chain links TRBV28 to TRBJ2-2; the match to TRBD1 covers 7 bases. The length of the CDR3 is 13 residues. V lost 11 bases, J lost 3 bases, and 6 bases stayed unmatched. Germline V gives CDR1 MDHEN, CDR2 SYDVKM.

This clonotype was picked up a small number of times. The CDR3 coding sequence is TGTGCCAGCAGTGGGTTGGGTACCCCAGGGTCCTACAATGAGCAGTTCTTC. As protein: CASSGLGTPGSYNEQFF. The chain joins TRBV2 to TRBJ2-1, with D possibly matching TRBD1 (5 bases). The ends were cut back, 4 bases at V and 1 base at J, with 17 bases in the middle. In germline, CDR1 is SNHLY, CDR2 FYNNEI. The CDR3 extends over 17 amino acids.

V usage is TRBV28 and J usage is TRBJ2-7; D is possibly TRBD2 (5 bases). The V and J ends lost 4 bases and 3 bases respectively, with 10 bases between them. This CDR3 has 13 residues. Germline assignment: CDR1 MDHEN and CDR2 SYDVKM. This chain's CDR3 is CASSSGFLYEQYV. CDR3 sequence (DNA): TGTGCCAGCAGTTCGGGGTTCCTCTACGAGCAGTACGTC.

The V gene is TRBV6-6, the J gene TRBJ2-7, with D tentatively TRBD1 (6 bases). Trimming pared 4 bases from V and 4 bases from J, leaving 14 bases between. Per germline, CDR1 MNHNY and CDR2 SVGAGI (reference sequence). The CDR3 spans 14 residues. The CDR3 protein is CASSWQRGLYEQYF. The CDR3 nucleotides are TGTGCCAGCAGTTGGCAGAGGGGGTTATACGAGCAGTACTTC.

V and J are TRBV20-1 and TRBJ1-6, with D possibly being TRBD1 (5 bases). The germline V and J ends were trimmed by 3 bases and 7 bases, with 10 bases remaining between them. The length of the CDR3 is 13 residues. Germline V gene lookup returns CDR1 DFQATT and CDR2 SNEGSKA (reference sequence). The chain's CDR3 is CSASRERNSPLHF. CDR3 bases: TGCAGTGCTAGCAGGGAACGAAATTCACCCCTCCACTTT.

CDR3 coding DNA: TGTGCCAGCAGCTCCATCGGCAGGTACGTC. This sequence encodes CASSSIGRYV. The chain employs TRBV5-4 and TRBJ2-7; D is undetermined. V lost 3 bases, J lost 12 bases, and 10 bases lay in between. Per germline, CDR1 SGHNT and CDR2 YYREEE (reference sequence). The CDR3 is 10 amino acids.